These 21 T cell receptor beta chains originate from one sample sequenced in a study of blood T cells in healthy people across ages. Sample-barcoded 5' priming and a J-beta primer mix drove a second PCR of roughly 6 to 12 cycles. TCRdb analysed the 5' RACE reads with MiXCR anew, one entry per CDR3 protein. The sample has fewer than 750,000 distinct CDR3 sequences; under 65% are singletons. Sequenced sample: blood. Receptor source: a woman of 80 years or more in good health.

This clonotype was seen more than once but under ten times. The genes are TRBV9 and TRBJ2-3; possible D gene TRBD1, 5 bases. Trimming cost V 1 base and J 10 bases, with 10 bases left between them. Germline loops: CDR1 SGDLS, CDR2 YYNGEE. The CDR3 spans 12 residues. The CDR3 sequence is CASSVTRDAQYF. Written as DNA, the CDR3 is TGTGCCAGCAGCGTAACCAGGGATGCGCAGTATTTT.

As concerns this clonotype: This may be a read error: a much more frequent sequence differs by one nucleotide. The chain carries TRBV15 and TRBJ2-1; 7 nucleotides align to TRBD1. This CDR3 has 14 amino acids. Germline values: CDR1 LNHNV, CDR2 YYDKDF (reference sequence). The trim removed 6 bases at V and 4 bases at J, leaving 6 bases unmatched. The CDR3 sequence is CATSVGTDYNEQFF. CDR3 DNA: TGTGCCACCAGTGTCGGGACAGATTACAATGAGCAGTTCTTC.

A few counts support this clonotype. This chain connects TRBV11-2 to TRBJ2-4; TRBD2 matches 9 bases. TRBJ2-7 matches the DNA end more closely, so the J call is doubtful. Looked up from germline, CDR1 is SGHAT and CDR2 is FQNNGV. CDR3 size: 15 residues. The CDR3 loop is CASSLRREGGYEQYF. The CDR3 region has the DNA TGTGCCAGCAGCTTAAGGCGGGAGGGTGGCTACGAGCAGTACTTC.

The chain links TRBV6-1 to TRBJ2-1; 11 bases agree with TRBD1. The CDR3 spans 17 residues. Germline assignment: CDR1 MNHNS and CDR2 SASEGT. The ends lost 6 bases at V and 3 bases at J; junction bases unmatched: 10. CDR3 coding DNA: TGTGCCAGCAGCCCCCGGGCGGGACAGGGGGGCTACAATGAGCAGTTCTTC. Protein: CASSPRAGQGGYNEQFF.

This clonotype was counted ten times or more. The V gene is TRBV5-6, the J gene TRBJ1-3; maybe TRBD1 (6 bases). The germline CDR1 and CDR2 sequences are SGHDT and YYEEEE. Trimming pared 4 bases from V and 4 bases from J, leaving 18 bases between. CDR3 length: 16 residues. CDR3 coding DNA: TGTGCCAGCAGCCTCTTATCCGGGGGCACAGGAAACACCATATATTTT. Translated: CASSLLSGGTGNTIYF. Filled out from reference TRBV5-6 and TRBJ1-3, the complete variable domain reads DAGVTQSPTHLIKTRGQQVTLRCSPKSGHDTVSWYQQALGQGPQFIFQYYEEEERQRGNFPDRFSGHQFPNYSSELNVNALLLGDSALYLCASSLLSGGTGNTIYFGEGSWLTVV.

Of note for this clonotype: A much bigger clone sits one base away, suggesting this may be a read error. The chain links TRBV5-1 to TRBJ2-1; D perhaps matches TRBD2 (5 bases). The DNA end favors TRBJ2-7, so the J call may be wrong. From germline, CDR1 is SGHRS and CDR2 YFSETQ. This CDR3 is 13 amino acids long. CDR3 coding DNA: TGCGCCAGCATGGACTCCTCCTACAATGAGCAGTACTTC. Its protein is CASMDSSYNEQYF.

Only one count was recorded for this clonotype. This chain connects TRBV10-3 to TRBJ2-1, with 12 bases lining up with TRBD2. Trimming at V came to 4 bases and at J to 8 bases, leaving 6 bases not matched to a gene. Germline assignment: CDR1 ENHRY and CDR2 SYGVKD. The CDR3 runs to 15 residues. The CDR3 nucleotides read TGTGCCATCAGTGGACTAGCGGGAGTTACCTATGAGCAGTTCTTC. Translation gives CAISGLAGVTYEQFF.

This clonotype was recorded many times. V usage is TRBV7-8 and J usage is TRBJ2-1; the D is unclear. The V end was cut by 5 bases, the J end by 7 bases, with 6 bases between. CDR3 length: 11 residues. CDR1 and CDR2 (germline): SGHVS, FQNEAQ. CDR3 in amino acids: CASSPINEQFF. CDR3 nucleotides: TGTGCCAGCAGCCCTATAAATGAGCAGTTCTTC.

This chain links TRBV5-1 with TRBJ2-3, with D possibly matching TRBD1 (5 bases). Trimming left V 0 bases short and J 4 bases short, with 15 bases between. Germline V gene lookup returns CDR1 SGHRS and CDR2 YFSETQ. The CDR3 extends over 16 amino acids. Here the CDR3 DNA reads TGCGCCAGCAGCTTGGCCATTGGGTTGGGGCCAGATACGCAGTATTTT. Protein product: CASSLAIGLGPDTQYF.

The sample holds many counts of this clonotype. The V gene is TRBV28, the J gene TRBJ2-1; either TRBD1 or TRBD2 may fit D (5 bases each). V was trimmed by 8 bases and J by 5 bases, leaving 22 bases between them. Per germline, CDR1 MDHEN and CDR2 SYDVKM. This CDR3 has 16 residues. The CDR3 region has the DNA TGTGCCAGCGGGACCCGTAGGTCCTCTACGCACAATGAGCAGTTCTTC. This encodes CASGTRRSSTHNEQFF.

Comment on this clonotype: A much larger clone lies a single base off, so this may be a read error. The chain combines TRBV3-1 with TRBJ2-1, with 7 bases that match TRBD1. The assigned J gene may be wrong: the sequence end matches TRBJ2-7 better. Germline-derived CDR1 and CDR2 are LGHDT and YNNKEL (reference sequence). CDR3 length: 14 residues. This CDR3 is CASSPGQAYNEQYF. The CDR3, as DNA: TGTGCCAGCAGCCCAGGACAGGCCTACAATGAGCAGTACTTC.

This clonotype has ten or more counts. J is TRBJ2-7 and V is TRBV20-1; D assignment may be TRBD1 or TRBD2 (6 bases each). With 6 bases removed from V and 2 bases from J, the gap between germline ends came to 14 bases. There are 13 residues in the CDR3. The V gene's germline CDR1 is DFQATT and CDR2 SNEGSKA (reference sequence). For the CDR3, the DNA is TGCAGTGCAAACCCGGGGGCGACCTACGAGCAGTACTTC. Its protein is CSANPGATYEQYF.

The CDR3 sequence: CSARASGGESSYNEQFF. The CDR3 region has the DNA TGCAGTGCTAGAGCATCGGGGGGGGAAAGCTCCTACAATGAGCAGTTCTTC. The V and J genes are TRBV20-1 and TRBJ2-1; 8 positions agree with TRBD2. Trimming took 1 base from V and 0 from J; bases not matched to a gene: 8. This CDR3 region has 17 residues. CDR1 and CDR2 from the germline V gene are DFQATT and SNEGSKA (reference sequence).

The chain couples TRBV5-1 to TRBJ2-3; a possible D gene is TRBD2 (5 bases). Germline V gives CDR1 SGHRS, CDR2 YFSETQ. Trimming took 2 bases from V and 6 from J, leaving 16 bases between them. The CDR3 loop spans 15 amino acids. CDR3 protein: CASSLSEVARDTQYF. The CDR3 DNA sequence: TGCGCCAGCAGCTTATCGGAGGTGGCTCGGGATACGCAGTATTTT.

The chain employs TRBV28 and TRBJ2-2; D remains ambiguous. Between the trimmed V and J ends, which lost 5 bases and 5 bases, there was a span of 12 bases. Germline V gene lookup returns CDR1 MDHEN and CDR2 SYDVKM. This CDR3 has 14 residues. As DNA, the CDR3 is TGTGCCAGCAGTCCCCCTACTGGGACCGGGGAGCTGTTTTTT. This gives the protein CASSPPTGTGELFF.

This clonotype showed up many times. This chain joins TRBV7-2 and TRBJ2-1; D is perhaps TRBD2 (5 bases). This CDR3 is 13 amino acids long. Germline lookup yields CDR1 SGHTA and CDR2 FQGNSA. V shed 2 bases and J shed 7 bases, with 9 bases lying between them. The chain's CDR3 is CASSLSGFNEQFF. Here the CDR3 DNA reads TGTGCCAGCAGCTTATCGGGGTTTAATGAGCAGTTCTTC.

As regards this clonotype: Being one base from a much bigger clone, this may be a read error. V is TRBV6-5 and J is TRBJ1-4; TRBD1 aligns across 9 bases. The CDR3 is made up of 15 amino acids. Germline V lookup: CDR1 MNHEY, CDR2 SVGAGI. The CDR3 DNA is TGTGCCGGCAGTCGGGACAGGGACCATAATGAAAAACTGTTTTTT. This encodes CAGSRDRDHNEKLFF.

This clonotype was detected a few times. The chain recombines TRBV28 with TRBJ2-7, with D perhaps matching TRBD2 (5 bases). The length of the CDR3 is 14 residues. With 3 bases removed from V and 3 bases from J, the gap between germline ends came to 12 bases. Germline V CDR1 and CDR2: MDHEN, SYDVKM. CDR3 nucleotides: TGTGCCAGCAGTTTGGGCGGAGGACTCTACGAGCAGTACTTC. This gives the protein CASSLGGGLYEQYF.

This chain connects TRBV14 to TRBJ2-7; 8 bases fit TRBD1. The germline V gene has CDR1 SGHDN and CDR2 FVKESK. After removal of 4 bases from V and 0 bases from J, the junction contained 11 bases not matched to a gene. CDR3 length equals 17 residues. This CDR3 is CASSPRYGTGVSYEQYF. In DNA, the CDR3 is TGTGCCAGCAGCCCGCGCTACGGGACAGGAGTCTCCTACGAGCAGTACTTC.

This clonotype was seen a single time. The gene calls are TRBV9 and TRBJ1-1; D call uncertain. The CDR3 extends over 13 amino acids. Trimming cost V 0 bases and J 4 bases, with 7 bases left between them. Germline CDR1 reads SGDLS; CDR2 reads YYNGEE. CDR3 sequence: CASSVEGFTEAFF. CDR3 nucleotide sequence: TGTGCCAGCAGCGTAGAGGGCTTCACTGAAGCTTTCTTT.

In its sample, this clonotype was seen a few times. The V call is TRBV20-1, the J call TRBJ2-1, with D possibly being TRBD1 (6 bases). The CDR3 is 15 residues long. V lost 0 bases and J lost 8, with 17 bases in between. Germline V CDR1 and CDR2: DFQATT, SNEGSKA (reference sequence). The CDR3 DNA sequence: TGCAGTGCTAGAGAGGGGGCTCGGGGTGATTATGAGCAGTTCTTC. As protein: CSAREGARGDYEQFF.